These T cell receptor beta chains were read from a single sample in a study of control samples from healthy donors and cancer patients. Clones were sequenced by immunoSEQ multiplex PCR, and TCRdb holds only the in-frame ones, with some missing. The sample has approximately 92,000 clones, approximately 95% seen once; the top ten hold approximately 1.5%. Sequenced: blood. The receptor source for this set is a woman in her twenties or thirties in good health. Each CDR3 is given with its conserved first and last residue. Fields, in order: V gene, J gene, D gene, CDR3 protein, CDR3 DNA. The D gene is left open where the match is weak.

v_gene: TRBV6-5
j_gene: TRBJ1-3
d_gene: .
CDR3aa: CAAGSSGNTIYF
CDR3nt: TGTGCCGCAGGCAGCTCTGGAAACACCATATATTTT

v_gene: TRBV7-3
j_gene: TRBJ2-5
d_gene: .
CDR3aa: CASSLTGRAGLAKETQYF
CDR3nt: TGTGCCAGCAGCTTAACTGGGCGGGCGGGGCTAGCGAAAGAGACCCAGTACTTC

v_gene: TRBV19
j_gene: TRBJ1-1
d_gene: .
CDR3aa: CASSMGGQFEAFF
CDR3nt: TGTGCCAGTAGTATGGGAGGACAGTTTGAAGCTTTCTTT

v_gene: TRBV7-8
j_gene: TRBJ1-3
d_gene: TRBD1
CDR3aa: CASSPGTGPGNTIYF
CDR3nt: TGTGCCAGCAGCCCGGGGACAGGCCCTGGAAACACCATATATTTT

v_gene: TRBV11-3
j_gene: TRBJ2-5
d_gene: TRBD2
CDR3aa: CASSLGLAGSEGETQYF
CDR3nt: TGTGCCAGCAGCTTAGGGCTAGCGGGAAGTGAGGGGGAGACCCAGTACTTC

v_gene: TRBV11-2
j_gene: TRBJ1-3
d_gene: .
CDR3aa: CASSPLRVLSGNTIYF
CDR3nt: TGTGCCAGCAGCCCGCTGAGAGTACTCTCTGGAAACACCATATATTTT

v_gene: TRBV7-6
j_gene: TRBJ1-4
d_gene: .
CDR3aa: CASSPYREEKLFF
CDR3nt: TGTGCCAGCAGCCCATACAGGGAGGAAAAACTGTTTTTT

v_gene: TRBV5-8
j_gene: TRBJ2-7
d_gene: TRBD2
CDR3aa: CASSLAPLAGPYEQYF
CDR3nt: TGTGCCAGCAGCTTGGCCCCGCTAGCGGGGCCCTACGAGCAGTACTTC

v_gene: TRBV7-9
j_gene: TRBJ2-7
d_gene: .
CDR3aa: CASSLEAGEQYF
CDR3nt: TGTGCCAGCAGCTTAGAGGCAGGGGAGCAGTACTTC

v_gene: TRBV7-8
j_gene: TRBJ2-7
d_gene: TRBD1
CDR3aa: CASSLARDRASEQYF
CDR3nt: TGTGCCAGCAGCTTGGCCCGGGACAGGGCCAGTGAGCAGTACTTC

v_gene: TRBV6-5
j_gene: TRBJ2-2
d_gene: TRBD1
CDR3aa: CATPYRGVNTGELFF
CDR3nt: TGTGCCACCCCTTACAGGGGAGTGAACACCGGGGAGCTGTTTTTT

v_gene: TRBV10-3
j_gene: TRBJ1-3
d_gene: TRBD1
CDR3aa: CAIRAPGQGALNTIYF
CDR3nt: TGTGCCATCAGAGCCCCGGGACAGGGGGCGCTGAACACCATATATTTT

v_gene: TRBV9
j_gene: TRBJ2-1
d_gene: TRBD2
CDR3aa: CASSVGYGGASGNEQFF
CDR3nt: TGTGCCAGCAGCGTAGGTTACGGGGGGGCCTCAGGGAATGAGCAGTTCTTC

v_gene: TRBV5-1
j_gene: TRBJ2-7
d_gene: TRBD2
CDR3aa: CASSLEYGGSVLNEQYF
CDR3nt: TGCGCCAGCAGCTTGGAATACGGGGGGTCCGTACTCAACGAGCAGTACTTC

v_gene: TRBV28
j_gene: TRBJ1-6
d_gene: .
CDR3aa: CASSLRAYNSPLHF
CDR3nt: TGTGCCAGCAGTTTACGAGCCTATAATTCACCCCTCCACTTT

v_gene: TRBV2
j_gene: TRBJ1-1
d_gene: .
CDR3aa: CASSELSNTEAFF
CDR3nt: TGTGCCAGCAGTGAGCTCAGTAACACTGAAGCTTTCTTT